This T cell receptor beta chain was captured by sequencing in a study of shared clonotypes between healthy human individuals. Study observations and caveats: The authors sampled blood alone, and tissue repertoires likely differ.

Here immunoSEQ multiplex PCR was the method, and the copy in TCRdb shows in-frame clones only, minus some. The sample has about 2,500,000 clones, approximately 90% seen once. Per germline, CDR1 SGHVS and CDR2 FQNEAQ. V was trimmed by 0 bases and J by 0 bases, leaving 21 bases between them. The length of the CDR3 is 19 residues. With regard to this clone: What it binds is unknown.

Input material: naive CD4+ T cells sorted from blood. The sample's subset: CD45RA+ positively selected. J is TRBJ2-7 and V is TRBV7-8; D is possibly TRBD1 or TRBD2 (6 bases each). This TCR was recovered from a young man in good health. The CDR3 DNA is TGTGCCAGCAGCTTAGCAGACTTTGGGATCGGGGGCTTCTCCTACGAGCAGTACTTC. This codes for CASSLADFGIGGFSYEQYF.